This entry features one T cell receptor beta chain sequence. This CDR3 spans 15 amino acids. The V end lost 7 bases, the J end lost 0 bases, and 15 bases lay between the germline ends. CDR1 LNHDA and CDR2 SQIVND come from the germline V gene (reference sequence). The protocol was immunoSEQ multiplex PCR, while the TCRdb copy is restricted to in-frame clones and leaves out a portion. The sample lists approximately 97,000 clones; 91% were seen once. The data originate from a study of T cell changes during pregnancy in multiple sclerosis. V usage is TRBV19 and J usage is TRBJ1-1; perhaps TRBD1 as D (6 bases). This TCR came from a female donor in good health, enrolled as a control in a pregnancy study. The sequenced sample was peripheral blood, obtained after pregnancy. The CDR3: CASMAWQGLNTEAFF. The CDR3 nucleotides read TGTGCCAGTATGGCGTGGCAGGGGTTGAACACTGAAGCTTTCTTT. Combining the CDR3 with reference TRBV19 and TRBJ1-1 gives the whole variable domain DGGITQSPKYLFRKEGQNVTLSCEQNLNHDAMYWYRQDPGQGLRLIYYSQIVNDFQKGDIAEGYSVSREKKESFPLTVTSAQKNPTAFYLCASMAWQGLNTEAFFGQGTRLTVV.